The 31 T cell receptor beta chains in this list originate from one sample, sequenced in a study of blood T cell repertoires in COVID-19. Clones were read by immunoSEQ multiplex PCR, and TCRdb kept only the in-frame ones, dropping some. The sample yields more than 90,000 clones, about 80% seen once. Input material: peripheral blood. These receptor sequences come from a man aged 65 to 79 with acute or convalescent COVID-19.

This chain joins TRBV4-1 and TRBJ1-4; tentative D call: TRBD1 (5 bases). Germline V lookup: CDR1 MGHRA, CDR2 YSYEKL. V was trimmed by 4 bases and J by 1 base, leaving 16 bases between them. The CDR3 is 17 residues long. CDR3 protein: CASSRLSGVLTNEKLFF. CDR3 nucleotide sequence: TGCGCCAGCAGCCGCTTGTCGGGGGTTTTAACTAATGAAAAACTGTTTTTT.

CDR3: CSVTGFTDTQYF. CDR3 bases: TGCAGCGTGACAGGGTTCACAGATACGCAGTATTTT. This chain joins TRBV29-1 and TRBJ2-3; 7 nucleotides match TRBD1. Per germline, CDR1 SQVTM and CDR2 ANQGSEA. Trimming at V came to 6 bases and at J to 2 bases, leaving 2 bases not matched to a gene. The CDR3 contains 12 residues.

This chain uses TRBV24-1 with TRBJ1-4, with D possibly TRBD1 on 5 matching bases. The ends were cut back, 12 bases at V and 5 bases at J, with 33 bases in the middle. The germline V gene has CDR1 KGHDR and CDR2 SFDVKD. The CDR3 loop spans 19 amino acids. Here the CDR3 reads CASTRPVPGFPPPNEKLFF. The CDR3 DNA reads TGTGCCTCAACGCGCCCCGTCCCAGGGTTCCCCCCCCCGAATGAAAAACTGTTTTTT.

This clone was seen only a few times. The chain carries TRBV18 and TRBJ1-2; a weak D match, TRBD1 (6 bases). Between the trimmed V and J ends, which lost 2 bases and 4 bases, there was a span of 11 bases. The germline V gene encodes CDR1 KGHSH and CDR2 LQKENI. The CDR3 totals 14 residues. The CDR3 region is CASSPTQGPYGYTF. The DNA of the CDR3 is TGTGCCAGCTCACCAACACAGGGACCCTATGGCTACACCTTC.

The J gene is TRBJ1-5, the V gene TRBV7-2, with 10 bases matching TRBD1. Per the germline V gene, CDR1 is SGHTA and CDR2 is FQGNSA. J lost 7 bases, V lost 5 bases, and 8 bases had no gene match. The CDR3 length is 15 residues. The CDR3 bases are TGTGCCAGCAGCCAGAGACAGGGGGCAGGACAGCCCCAGCATTTT. It yields the protein CASSQRQGAGQPQHF.

V gene TRBV28 combines with J gene TRBJ1-1; 8 bases align to TRBD1. Germline V gene lookup returns CDR1 MDHEN and CDR2 SYDVKM. The V gene end was trimmed by 4 bases and the J gene end by 8 bases; junction bases not matched to a gene: 12. The CDR3 totals 15 residues. For the CDR3, the DNA is TGTGCCAGCAGTTCGACAGGGGTCGGTTCTCACGAAGCTTTCTTT. Residues: CASSSTGVGSHEAFF.

The genes are TRBV28 and TRBJ2-7, with TRBD2 identical over 9 bases. The CDR3 consists of 15 residues. In germline, CDR1 is MDHEN, CDR2 SYDVKM. The ends lost 2 bases at V and 3 bases at J; junction bases unmatched: 5. CDR3 nucleotide sequence: TGTGCCAGCAGTTTAGGAGCGGGAGGTCTCTACGAGCAGTACTTC. Translating gives CASSLGAGGLYEQYF.

The V and J genes are TRBV11-1 and TRBJ1-1; no firm D call. The CDR3 is made up of 14 amino acids. V was cut by 1 base and J by 4 bases, with 10 bases left in between. Germline-derived CDR1 and CDR2 are SGHAT and FQDESV (reference sequence). DNA of the CDR3: TGTGCCAGCAGCTTAGGTGGTTACGGCACTGAAGCTTTCTTT. This encodes CASSLGGYGTEAFF. The full variable domain, rest sourced from reference TRBV11-1 and TRBJ1-1, is EAEVAQSPRYKITEKSQAVAFWCDPISGHATLYWYRQILGQGPELLVQFQDESVVDDSQLPKDRFSAERLKGVDSTLKIQPAELGDSAMYLCASSLGGYGTEAFFGQGTRLTVV.

V is TRBV11-2 and J is TRBJ2-5, with 8 bases that match TRBD2. CDR1 is SGHAT and CDR2 is FQNNGV in the germline V gene. The trim removed 3 bases at V and 5 bases at J, leaving 8 bases unmatched. This CDR3 has 15 amino acids. The CDR3 here is CASSFRREGRETQYF. As DNA, the CDR3 is TGTGCCAGCAGCTTCAGACGGGAGGGCAGGGAGACCCAGTACTTC.

This rearrangement joins TRBV30 to TRBJ1-1; a weak D match, TRBD1 (5 bases). The CDR3 contains 14 residues. V was shortened by 0 bases and J by 2 bases, with 10 bases between the two germline ends. Germline CDR1 reads GTSNPN; CDR2 reads SVGIG (reference sequence). CDR3 bases: TGTGCCTGGAGTGTCCTGGGGGGTAACACTGAAGCTTTCTTT. It encodes CAWSVLGGNTEAFF.

This rearrangement joins TRBV24-1 to TRBJ2-5; 8 nucleotides line up with TRBD1. The CDR3 covers 16 residues. Trimming cost V 1 base and J 2 bases; bases outside gene matches: 5. CDR1 KGHDR and CDR2 SFDVKD come from the germline V gene. The CDR3 region is CATSDFPGQVQETQYF. CDR3 coding DNA: TGTGCCACCAGTGATTTCCCGGGACAGGTTCAAGAGACCCAGTACTTC.

This chain uses TRBV19 with TRBJ1-5; no clear D. Germline V gene sequence: CDR1 LNHDA, CDR2 SQIVND (reference sequence). The CDR3 runs to 16 residues. With 5 bases removed from V and 0 bases from J, the gap between germline ends came to 14 bases. Here the CDR3 reads CASSWAGIDSNQPQHF. CDR3 DNA: TGTGCCAGTAGTTGGGCGGGGATTGATAGCAATCAGCCCCAGCATTTT.

CDR3 amino acids: CSVERLAVNNEQFF. CDR3 nucleotide sequence: TGCAGCGTTGAAAGACTAGCGGTTAACAATGAGCAGTTCTTC. The rearrangement uses TRBV29-1 and TRBJ2-1, with TRBD2 identical over 9 bases. CDR1 SQVTM and CDR2 ANQGSEA come from the germline V gene. The CDR3 length is 14 residues. V trimming: 2 bases; J trimming: 5 bases; junction bases outside the gene matches: 4.

This sequence joins TRBV10-3 and TRBJ2-5; 7 nucleotides line up with TRBD1. V lost 2 bases and J lost 2; bases outside the gene matches: 2. Germline V gene sequence: CDR1 ENHRY, CDR2 SYGVKD. This CDR3 contains 14 residues. CDR3 protein: CAISEGRGQETQYF. For the CDR3, the DNA is TGTGCCATCAGTGAGGGCAGGGGGCAAGAGACCCAGTACTTC.

The chain links TRBV4-3 to TRBJ2-1; 13 positions match TRBD2. With 6 bases clipped from V and 8 bases from J, the junction kept 7 bases outside the gene matches. CDR1 is LGHNA, CDR2 YSLEER, per germline. The CDR3 is 15 amino acids. CDR3 sequence: CASRTTSGGAYEQFF. The CDR3 region has the DNA TGCGCCAGCAGAACCACTAGCGGGGGGGCGTATGAGCAGTTCTTC.

The chain combines TRBV3-1 (or the pseudogene TRBV3-2) with TRBJ1-6; 9 positions agree with TRBD1. V shed 1 base and J 7 bases; nucleotides not matched to a gene: 5. The germline gives CDR1 LGHDT, CDR2 YNNKEL (reference sequence). The CDR3 is 16 amino acids. CDR3 region: CASSQVGQGRNSPLHF. In DNA, the CDR3 is TGTGCCAGCAGCCAAGTGGGACAGGGAAGGAATTCACCCCTCCACTTT.

The chain joins TRBV19 to TRBJ2-1; D gene unclear. This CDR3 spans 13 amino acids. Deletions cut 2 bases from V and 6 bases from J, with 8 bases between. Germline values: CDR1 LNHDA, CDR2 SQIVND (reference sequence). CDR3 protein: CASSITRGNEQFF. In DNA, the CDR3 is TGTGCCAGTAGTATAACGCGCGGCAATGAGCAGTTCTTC.

The V gene is TRBV28, the J gene TRBJ1-3; maybe TRBD1 (6 bases). V was cut by 7 bases and J by 0 bases, with 13 bases left in between. There are 15 residues in the CDR3. Germline CDR1 and CDR2: MDHEN and SYDVKM. CDR3 bases: TGTGCCAGCATGCCTGGACAGAGCTCTGGAAACACCATATATTTT. It is translated as CASMPGQSSGNTIYF. The complete variable domain, with remaining parts taken from reference TRBV28 and TRBJ1-3, reads DVKVTQSSRYLVKRTGEKVFLECVQDMDHENMFWYRQDPGLGLRLIYFSYDVKMKEKGDIPEGYSVSREKKERFSLILESASTNQTSMYLCASMPGQSSGNTIYFGEGSWLTVV.

The chain has TRBV25-1 and TRBJ1-1; 7 nucleotides match TRBD1. Looked up from germline, CDR1 is MGHDK and CDR2 is SYGVNS. Trimming took 3 bases from V and 4 from J; bases not matched to a gene: 8. The CDR3 loop spans 15 amino acids. CDR3 in amino acids: CASSDSTGRSTEAFF. The CDR3 nucleotides read TGTGCCAGCAGTGACTCGACAGGGAGGAGCACTGAAGCTTTCTTT. Together with reference TRBV25-1 and TRBJ1-1, the CDR3 gives the full variable domain: EADIYQTPRYLVIGTGKKITLECSQTMGHDKMYWYQQDPGMELHLIHYSYGVNSTEKGDLSSESTVSRIRTEHFPLTLESARPSHTSQYLCASSDSTGRSTEAFFGQGTRLTVV.

The chain employs TRBV27 and TRBJ2-1, with unresolved D. Trimming took off 5 bases at V and 4 bases at J, with 3 bases between the two ends. There are 11 residues in the CDR3. The germline CDR1 and CDR2 sequences are MNHEY and SMNVEV (reference sequence). The DNA of the CDR3 is TGTGCCAGCAGTACATACAATGAGCAGTTCTTC. Translation gives CASSTYNEQFF.

V and J are TRBV7-3 and TRBJ2-3; 8 nucleotides agree with TRBD2. The trim removed 4 bases at V and 6 bases at J, leaving 6 bases unmatched. CDR1 and CDR2 (germline): SGHTA, FQGTGA. This CDR3 has 14 amino acids. The CDR3 sequence is CASSSLAVGDTQYF. The CDR3 DNA reads as TGTGCCAGCAGCTCACTAGCGGTAGGGGATACGCAGTATTTT.

The rearrangement uses TRBV28 and TRBJ2-7, with TRBD1 as a possible D gene (5 bases). This CDR3 has 15 amino acids. V was shortened by 6 bases and J by 0 bases, with 15 bases between the two germline ends. Germline CDR1 MDHEN, CDR2 SYDVKM. In nucleotides, the CDR3 is TGTGCCAGCAGCTCCACAGGATCCAGCTCCTACGAGCAGTACTTC. Its translation is CASSSTGSSSYEQYF.

J is TRBJ1-1 and V is TRBV2, with 12 bases aligning to TRBD1. The junction had 6 bases not matched to a gene; V was cut back by 7 bases and J by 9 bases. The CDR3 consists of 13 residues. Per the germline V gene, CDR1 is SNHLY and CDR2 is FYNNEI. In DNA, the CDR3 is TGTGCCAGCAATCCGGGACAGGGGGCGCAAGCTTTCTTT. Translating gives CASNPGQGAQAFF.

Remarks on this clone: The sample has other DNA sequences that encode this CDR3 too. The V call is TRBV5-4, the J call TRBJ1-4; the D gene is possibly TRBD1 (6 bases). Germline CDR1 SGHNT, CDR2 YYREEE (reference sequence). The CDR3 sequence is 14 residues long. Trimming removed 5 bases from V and 4 bases from J, with 12 bases in between. CDR3 sequence reads: CASSPGQSNEKLFF. In DNA, the CDR3 is TGTGCCAGCAGTCCGGGACAAAGTAATGAAAAACTGTTTTTT.

This clone was seen at least ten times. The chain carries TRBV5-1 and TRBJ2-7, with a tentative D call TRBD1 (6 bases). The CDR3 is made up of 15 amino acids. Per the germline V gene, CDR1 is SGHRS and CDR2 is YFSETQ. V was shortened by 0 bases and J by 2 bases, with 12 bases between the two germline ends. CDR3 DNA sequence: TGCGCCAGCAGCTTGGGAGGGACAAACACCTACGAGCAGTACTTC. Encoded protein: CASSLGGTNTYEQYF.

The J gene is TRBJ2-3, the V gene TRBV4-2, with D perhaps matching TRBD2 (5 bases). CDR1 is LGHNA and CDR2 is YNFKEQ in the germline V gene. The germline V and J ends were trimmed by 1 base and 4 bases, with 12 bases remaining between them. The CDR3 has 15 residues. CDR3 in DNA: TGTGCCAGCAGCCAAGGTGTTAGCGCCCCAGATACGCAGTATTTT. Amino acids: CASSQGVSAPDTQYF.

This clone was observed a handful of times. The rearrangement uses TRBV7-8 and TRBJ2-3; 12 bases fit TRBD2. Trimming at V came to 2 bases and at J to 5 bases, leaving 2 bases not matched to a gene. The CDR3 contains 15 residues. The germline gives CDR1 SGHVS, CDR2 FQNEAQ. The CDR3 loop reads CASSLLAGGRDTQYF. DNA of the CDR3: TGTGCCAGCAGCTTACTAGCGGGGGGGCGAGATACGCAGTATTTT.

The chain links TRBV28 to TRBJ2-5; 7 bases are shared with TRBD1. CDR3 length equals 15 residues. The germline V gene has CDR1 MDHEN and CDR2 SYDVKM. With V trimmed by 1 base and J by 2 bases, 4 bases remained unmatched. The CDR3, as DNA: TGTGCCAGCAGTTTATATGGACAGGCGCAAGAGACCCAGTACTTC. It is translated as CASSLYGQAQETQYF.

The chain employs TRBV18 and TRBJ2-2; tentative D call: TRBD1 (5 bases). Germline V gene data show CDR1 as KGHSH and CDR2 as LQKENI. V was pared by 6 bases and J by 6 bases, with 11 bases between. The CDR3 is made up of 13 amino acids. The CDR3 loop reads CASSGPFSGELFF. The CDR3 nucleotides read TGTGCCAGCTCGGGGCCTTTCTCCGGGGAGCTGTTTTTT.

This chain joins TRBV19 and TRBJ1-1; 7 bases match TRBD1. The germline gives CDR1 LNHDA, CDR2 SQIVND (reference sequence). V dropped 5 bases and J dropped 1; count of bases not matched to a gene: 4. The CDR3 has 14 amino acids. CDR3 residues: CASSWGQSNTEAFF. DNA of the CDR3: TGTGCCAGTAGTTGGGGACAGTCGAACACTGAAGCTTTCTTT. The full variable domain, its missing parts supplied by reference TRBV19 and TRBJ1-1, is DGGITQSPKYLFRKEGQNVTLSCEQNLNHDAMYWYRQDPGQGLRLIYYSQIVNDFQKGDIAEGYSVSREKKESFPLTVTSAQKNPTAFYLCASSWGQSNTEAFFGQGTRLTVV.

A remark on this clone: Other DNA sequences in this sample translate to the same CDR3. V is TRBV7-9 and J is TRBJ2-7, with TRBD1 identical over 7 bases. Trimming took 3 bases from V and 0 from J; bases not matched to a gene: 5. There are 15 residues in the CDR3. CDR1 and CDR2 from the germline V gene are SEHNR and FQNEAQ (reference sequence). This CDR3 is CASSFEGAYSYEQYF. As DNA, the CDR3 is TGTGCCAGCAGCTTTGAGGGGGCCTACTCCTACGAGCAGTACTTC. Complete variable domain (other parts from reference TRBV7-9 and TRBJ2-7): DTGVSQNPRHKITKRGQNVTFRCDPISEHNRLYWYRQTLGQGPEFLTYFQNEAQLEKSRLLSDRFSAERPKGSFSTLEIQRTEQGDSAMYLCASSFEGAYSYEQYFGPGTRLTVT.